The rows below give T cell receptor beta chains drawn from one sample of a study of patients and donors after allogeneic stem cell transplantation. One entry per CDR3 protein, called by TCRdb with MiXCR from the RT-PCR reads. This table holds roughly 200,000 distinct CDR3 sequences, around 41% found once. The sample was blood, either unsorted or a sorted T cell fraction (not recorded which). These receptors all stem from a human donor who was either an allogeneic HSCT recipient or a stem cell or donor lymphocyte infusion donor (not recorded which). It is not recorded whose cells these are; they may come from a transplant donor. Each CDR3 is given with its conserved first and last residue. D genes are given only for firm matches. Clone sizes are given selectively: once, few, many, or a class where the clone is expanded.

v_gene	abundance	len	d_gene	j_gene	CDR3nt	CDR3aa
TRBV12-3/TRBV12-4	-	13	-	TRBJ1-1	TGTGCCAGCAGTTTGATTAAGAACACTGAAGCTTTCTTT	CASSLIKNTEAFF
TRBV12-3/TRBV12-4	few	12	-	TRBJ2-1	TGTGCCAGCAGAGACAATTACAATGAGCAGTTCTTC	CASRDNYNEQFF
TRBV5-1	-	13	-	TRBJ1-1	TGCGCCAGCAGCTGGGGAGGTTCGGCTGAAGCTTTCTTT	CASSWGGSAEAFF
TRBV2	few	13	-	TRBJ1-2	TGTGCCAGCAGTGAAAGGGGCAACTATGGCTACACCTTC	CASSERGNYGYTF
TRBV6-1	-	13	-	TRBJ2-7	TGTGCCAGCAGTCAGGCGGCGGGCTACGAGCAGTACTTC	CASSQAAGYEQYF
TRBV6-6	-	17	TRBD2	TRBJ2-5	TGTGCCAGCACCTCTCCCCCGCTAGCGGGAGGACAAGAGACCCAGTACTTC	CASTSPPLAGGQETQYF
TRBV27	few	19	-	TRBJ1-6	TGTGCCAGCAGTTTATGGGGCCCTTTGGGGACGGCTCTAAATTCACCCCTCCACTTT	CASSLWGPLGTALNSPLHF
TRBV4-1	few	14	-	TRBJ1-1	TGCGCCAGCAGCCCCCCTACCCCGGGCACTGAAGCTTTCTTT	CASSPPTPGTEAFF
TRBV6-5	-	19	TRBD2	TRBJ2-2	TGTGCCAGCAGCCTTCTCTCCCGTGGCGGGGGGGCCGACACCGGGGAGCTGTTTTTT	CASSLLSRGGGADTGELFF
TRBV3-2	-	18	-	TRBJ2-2	TGTGCCAGCAGCCAAGCCCTTGGACAGCTTGGGAACACCGGGGAGCTGTTTTTT	CASSQALGQLGNTGELFF
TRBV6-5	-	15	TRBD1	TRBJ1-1	TGTGCCAGCAGTTACGGGGAAGGGGGCAACACTGAAGCTTTCTTT	CASSYGEGGNTEAFF
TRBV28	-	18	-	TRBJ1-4	TGTGCCAGCAGTTTACGACTCCCAGGCCCCATTAGTGCTGAAAAACTGTTTTTT	CASSLRLPGPISAEKLFF
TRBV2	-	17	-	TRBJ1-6	TGTGCCAGCACAAGTAGGAGGAGGGGGAGTAATAATTCACCCCTCCACTTT	CASTSRRRGSNNSPLHF
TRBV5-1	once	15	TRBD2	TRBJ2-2	TGCGCCAGCTCCCGGGGGGAGCTAAACACCGGGGAGCTGTTTTTT	CASSRGELNTGELFF
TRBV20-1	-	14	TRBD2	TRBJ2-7	TGCAGTGCTCCAGAAGGGACGGGGGGAAGGGAGCAGTACTTC	CSAPEGTGGREQYF
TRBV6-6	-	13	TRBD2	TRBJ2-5	TGTGCCAGCACTCCGACTAGCGGGGAGACCCAGTACTTC	CASTPTSGETQYF
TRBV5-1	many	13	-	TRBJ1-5	TGTGCCAGCAGCTTGTGGGGGAATCAGCCCCAGCATTTT	CASSLWGNQPQHF
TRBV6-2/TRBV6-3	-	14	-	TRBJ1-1	TGTGCCAGCAGTTACTCCACGGGGGGCACTGAAGCTTTCTTT	CASSYSTGGTEAFF
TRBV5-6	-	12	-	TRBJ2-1	TGTGCCAGCAGCCACCGGGGAAATGAGCAGTTCTTC	CASSHRGNEQFF
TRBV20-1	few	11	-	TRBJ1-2	TGCAGTGCTAAAGGGACGGGAGGCTACACCTTC	CSAKGTGGYTF
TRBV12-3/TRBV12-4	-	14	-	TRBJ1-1	TGTGCCAGCAGTCGACAACACGGGGGCACTGAAGCTTTCTTT	CASSRQHGGTEAFF
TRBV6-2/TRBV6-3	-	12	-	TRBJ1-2	TGTGCCACCCTAACAGTGATATATGGCTACACCTTC	CATLTVIYGYTF
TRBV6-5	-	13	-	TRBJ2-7	TGTGCCAGCAGTTACACAGGCGCTGGAGAGCAGTACTTC	CASSYTGAGEQYF
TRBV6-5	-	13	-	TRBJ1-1	TGTGCCAGCAGTTACGCGCGGGGCACTGAAGCTTTCTTT	CASSYARGTEAFF